The sequence of this TCR beta chain was determined in a study of graft-versus-host responses after intestinal transplantation (dated by TCRdb to 2020 to 2022). Looking at the study overall: Multivisceral, liver-intestinal, or isolated intestinal transplants were received by the recipients. Every recipient was given anti-thymocyte globulin induction, followed by roughly 3 years of maintenance tacrolimus and steroids. After intestinal transplantation, graft-versus-host and host-versus-graft alloreactive T cell clones were followed in the graft, circulation and bone marrow using bulk TCR-beta CDR3 sequencing. To identify alloreactive clones, pre-transplant mixed lymphocyte reaction products were sequenced and then compared with unstimulated pre-transplant donor and recipient T cells. Of the 20 to 25 intestinal transplant recipients enrolled in the cohort, one of whom was a retransplant, a few patients without pretransplant specimens were excluded. Donor T cell macrochimerism was defined as a peak of at least 4% donor T cells among recipient peripheral blood mononuclear cells. Samples from three later patients were sequenced in-house on an Illumina MiSeq with MiXCR processing rather than by the commercial service. Summary of the overall study and its limitations: The conclusions were limited by the relatively low number and heterogeneity of the intestinal transplant patients. Early after transplant, declines in HvG clones were associated with peak levels of circulating GvH clones. Patients with donor T cell macrochimerism had high GvH to HvG T cell clonal ratios in their allografts. GvH clones were detected in recipient bone marrow, and some of these GvH clones were observed earlier in ileal mucosa or blood, consistent with an intestinal mucosal origin.

The cysteine opens and the phenylalanine closes a CDR3 of 14 amino acids. Only the CDR3 DNA is retained, 42 bases long and in frame from the first base. CDR1 is given as SGHRS and CDR2 as YFSETQ, both from the germline V gene. Clipping removes 4 bases from V and 2 bases from J, with 4 as the unmatched junction base count. Note on this clone: The target of this receptor is not known. It has no much larger one-base neighbor in the sample; base qualities were not kept.

The library relied on the immunoSEQ multiplex PCR assay. High-throughput TCR-beta CDR3 sequencing of genomic DNA from most patients was performed by Adaptive Biotechnologies. The study's own analysis went as follows. TCR sequencing data for 15 to 20 patients were retrieved from Adaptive's ImmunoSEQ software; a few other patients were processed with MiXCR and VDJtools. CDR3 nucleotide sequences shared between donor and recipient were removed because their origin could not be assigned. Alloreactive clones required at least 2-fold expansion over unstimulated cells and minimum CFSE-low frequency of 0.002% (template counts) or 0.001% (read counts). Clones detected in sequenced pre-transplant spleen, lymph node, or MLR CFSE-low populations of the donor or recipient were defined as mappable. The cumulative frequency of alloreactive clones was calculated as a percentage of all sequences, weighted by copy number. Here the immuneACCESS table is served through TCRdb, limited to in-frame sequences with V and J called. Missing clones are a known gap in these copies; in checked studies unresolved V genes cover under half, and the rest lacks a known reason. The V and J calls and clone size are taken from that table; D and trimming were inferred from the DNA. This sample gives about 98,000 clones in total; roughly 86% of them show up just once. The top ten constitute about 1.5% of the sample.

Blood samples were collected up to 4 times in the first month after transplant and then at least monthly when available. Sequencing used PBMCs, obtained 255 days after intestinal transplant. The chain was built from TRBV5-1 and TRBJ2-7, and 9 bases in between align with TRBD1. This TCR came from a human patient who received an intestinal transplant, so some T cells may come from the graft donor. This receptor has the CDR3 CASSAGTGTYEQYF. The nucleotide sequence reads as follows: TGCGCCAGCAGCGCCGGGACAGGGACCTACGAGCAGTACTTC. Joined to the reference TRBV5-1 and TRBJ2-7 proteins, this CDR3 gives the full variable domain: KAGVTQTPRYLIKTRGQQVTLSCSPISGHRSVSWYQQTPGQGLQFLFEYFSETQRNKGNFPGRFSGRQFSNSRSEMNVSTLELGDSALYLCASSAGTGTYEQYFGPGTRLTVT.